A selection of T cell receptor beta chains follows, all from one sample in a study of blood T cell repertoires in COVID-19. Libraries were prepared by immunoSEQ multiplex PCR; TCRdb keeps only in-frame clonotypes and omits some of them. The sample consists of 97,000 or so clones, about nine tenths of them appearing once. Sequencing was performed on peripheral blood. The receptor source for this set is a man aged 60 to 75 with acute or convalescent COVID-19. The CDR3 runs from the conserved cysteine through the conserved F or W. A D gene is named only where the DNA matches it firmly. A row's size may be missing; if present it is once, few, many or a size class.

CDR3aa: CASSGGVGRTGNTIYF
CDR3nt: TGCGCCAGCAGCGGAGGGGTAGGGAGAACTGGAAACACCATATATTTT
d_gene: -
v_gene: TRBV4-1
j_gene: TRBJ1-3
abundance: -

CDR3aa: CASSLTDSNQPQHF
CDR3nt: TGTGCCAGCAGCTTAACAGATAGCAATCAGCCCCAGCATTTT
d_gene: -
v_gene: TRBV7-2
j_gene: TRBJ1-5
abundance: -

CDR3aa: CASRRANVLTF
CDR3nt: TGTGCCAGCAGGCGAGCCAACGTCCTGACTTTC
d_gene: -
v_gene: TRBV6-5
j_gene: TRBJ2-6
abundance: once

CDR3aa: CAWSVDSSYNSPLHF
CDR3nt: TGTGCCTGGAGTGTAGACAGCTCCTATAATTCACCCCTCCACTTT
d_gene: -
v_gene: TRBV30
j_gene: TRBJ1-6
abundance: -

CDR3aa: CASSQGWDSHQPQHF
CDR3nt: TGTGCCAGCAGCCAAGGGTGGGACAGCCATCAGCCCCAGCATTTT
d_gene: TRBD1
v_gene: TRBV3-1/TRBV3-2
j_gene: TRBJ1-5
abundance: -

CDR3aa: CSVEGGYGYTF
CDR3nt: TGCAGTGTAGAGGGAGGGTATGGCTACACCTTC
d_gene: -
v_gene: TRBV20-1
j_gene: TRBJ1-2
abundance: once

CDR3aa: CASGLVRGDRSGNTIYF
CDR3nt: TGTGCTAGTGGTTTGGTACGGGGGGACCGGTCTGGAAACACCATATATTTT
d_gene: -
v_gene: TRBV12-5
j_gene: TRBJ1-3
abundance: -

CDR3aa: CASRVLQGPGTEAFF
CDR3nt: TGTGCCAGCAGGGTCCTACAGGGTCCGGGGACTGAAGCTTTCTTT
d_gene: -
v_gene: TRBV7-8
j_gene: TRBJ1-1
abundance: -

CDR3aa: CASSLGLGGSIGF
CDR3nt: TGTGCCAGCAGCTTAGGGTTAGGGGGCTCCATTGGATTT
d_gene: TRBD1
v_gene: TRBV7-2
j_gene: TRBJ1-5
abundance: once

CDR3aa: CASRKTGTGVGYTF
CDR3nt: TGTGCCAGCAGGAAAACCGGGACAGGGGTGGGCTACACCTTC
d_gene: TRBD1
v_gene: TRBV6-4
j_gene: TRBJ1-2
abundance: -

CDR3aa: CASSPPGGQPQHF
CDR3nt: TGTGCCAGCTCACCACCCGGGGGGCAGCCCCAGCATTTT
d_gene: -
v_gene: TRBV18
j_gene: TRBJ1-5
abundance: -

CDR3aa: CASSPLRVEAEAFF
CDR3nt: TGTGCCAGCAGTCCCCTTAGGGTGGAGGCTGAAGCTTTCTTT
d_gene: -
v_gene: TRBV6-5
j_gene: TRBJ1-1
abundance: -

CDR3aa: CASSRTSKETQYF
CDR3nt: TGTGCCAGCAGTAGGACTAGTAAGGAGACCCAGTACTTC
d_gene: TRBD2
v_gene: TRBV12-3/TRBV12-4
j_gene: TRBJ2-5
abundance: few

CDR3aa: CASSPDRDNQPQHF
CDR3nt: TGTGCCAGCAGCCCAGACAGGGACAATCAGCCCCAGCATTTT
d_gene: TRBD1
v_gene: TRBV7-2
j_gene: TRBJ1-5
abundance: -

CDR3aa: CASSPDEGSNEKLFF
CDR3nt: TGTGCCAGCTCACCAGATGAGGGTTCTAATGAAAAACTGTTTTTT
d_gene: -
v_gene: TRBV18
j_gene: TRBJ1-4
abundance: -

CDR3aa: CASSPRDRIMNTEAFF
CDR3nt: TGTGCCAGCAGCCCGCGGGACAGAATAATGAACACTGAAGCTTTCTTT
d_gene: TRBD1
v_gene: TRBV7-8
j_gene: TRBJ1-1
abundance: few

CDR3aa: CASSSGQGRGYTF
CDR3nt: TGTGCCAGCAGTTCCGGACAGGGACGTGGCTACACCTTC
d_gene: TRBD1
v_gene: TRBV6-6
j_gene: TRBJ1-2
abundance: -

CDR3aa: CASRKGQLTEAFF
CDR3nt: TGTGCCAGCAGAAAGGGACAGCTCACTGAAGCTTTCTTT
d_gene: TRBD1
v_gene: TRBV6-5
j_gene: TRBJ1-1
abundance: -

CDR3aa: CAIRTGGNYGYTF
CDR3nt: TGTGCCATCAGGACAGGGGGCAACTATGGCTACACCTTC
d_gene: TRBD1
v_gene: TRBV10-3
j_gene: TRBJ1-2
abundance: -

CDR3aa: CSARDRLPEYF
CDR3nt: TGCAGTGCTAGAGATAGACTACCGGAGTACTTC
d_gene: -
v_gene: TRBV20-1
j_gene: TRBJ2-5
abundance: -

CDR3aa: CASSSSGGAKTDTQYF
CDR3nt: TGTGCCAGCAGCTCAAGCGGGGGGGCGAAGACAGATACGCAGTATTTT
d_gene: TRBD2
v_gene: TRBV7-2
j_gene: TRBJ2-3
abundance: -

CDR3aa: CASSDVAGGYNEQFF
CDR3nt: TGCGCCAGCAGTGATGTGGCGGGGGGCTACAATGAGCAGTTCTTC
d_gene: TRBD2
v_gene: TRBV10-1
j_gene: TRBJ2-1
abundance: once

CDR3aa: CASNLAGTGDQPQHF
CDR3nt: TGTGCCAGCAATTTAGCCGGGACAGGGGATCAGCCCCAGCATTTT
d_gene: TRBD1
v_gene: TRBV28
j_gene: TRBJ1-5
abundance: -

CDR3aa: CASSHQGQGAYEQYF
CDR3nt: TGTGCCAGCAGCCACCAGGGACAGGGGGCCTACGAGCAGTACTTC
d_gene: TRBD1
v_gene: TRBV3-1/TRBV3-2
j_gene: TRBJ2-7
abundance: -

CDR3aa: CASSPSGGANNEQFF
CDR3nt: TGTGCCAGCAGTCCGTCGGGCGGGGCAAACAATGAGCAGTTCTTC
d_gene: -
v_gene: TRBV6-5
j_gene: TRBJ2-1
abundance: -

CDR3aa: CASSSGGVRGNTIYF
CDR3nt: TGTGCCAGCAGTAGTGGCGGGGTTAGAGGAAACACCATATATTTT
d_gene: -
v_gene: TRBV25-1
j_gene: TRBJ1-3
abundance: once

CDR3aa: CASSTFGTAIFYGYTF
CDR3nt: TGTGCCAGTAGTACGTTCGGGACAGCAATATTCTATGGCTACACCTTC
d_gene: TRBD1
v_gene: TRBV19
j_gene: TRBJ1-2
abundance: -

CDR3aa: CASSYGSAGYGYTF
CDR3nt: TGTGCCAGCAGTTACGGGTCGGCGGGCTATGGCTACACCTTC
d_gene: -
v_gene: TRBV6-6
j_gene: TRBJ1-2
abundance: -

CDR3aa: CASSESEEYRVSPEAFF
CDR3nt: TGCGCCAGCAGTGAGTCTGAGGAGTACAGGGTCAGCCCTGAAGCTTTCTTT
d_gene: -
v_gene: TRBV10-1
j_gene: TRBJ1-1
abundance: -

CDR3aa: CSASRDTNTDTQYF
CDR3nt: TGCAGTGCTAGTAGGGACACTAACACAGATACGCAGTATTTT
d_gene: -
v_gene: TRBV20-1
j_gene: TRBJ2-3
abundance: -

CDR3aa: CASRDDSGGRYEQYF
CDR3nt: TGTGCCAGCAGGGACGACAGCGGGGGGCGCTACGAGCAGTACTTC
d_gene: TRBD2
v_gene: TRBV2
j_gene: TRBJ2-7
abundance: -

CDR3aa: CASSYNTPGSNEQFF
CDR3nt: TGTGCCAGCAGTTACAACACGCCGGGTAGCAATGAGCAGTTCTTC
d_gene: -
v_gene: TRBV6-5
j_gene: TRBJ2-1
abundance: -

CDR3aa: CASSEPPGQGQIVNEKLFF
CDR3nt: TGTGCCAGCAGTGAACCCCCGGGACAGGGCCAAATTGTAAATGAAAAACTGTTTTTT
d_gene: TRBD1
v_gene: TRBV6-1
j_gene: TRBJ1-4
abundance: -

CDR3aa: CASSLQEYYEQYF
CDR3nt: TGCGCCAGCAGCTTACAGGAGTATTACGAGCAGTACTTC
d_gene: -
v_gene: TRBV5-1
j_gene: TRBJ2-7
abundance: -

CDR3aa: CASSQDLVNSGANVLTF
CDR3nt: TGCGCCAGCAGCCAAGATCTAGTCAACTCTGGGGCCAACGTCCTGACTTTC
d_gene: -
v_gene: TRBV4-1
j_gene: TRBJ2-6
abundance: -

CDR3aa: CASREGPNTEAFF
CDR3nt: TGTGCCAGCAGGGAGGGGCCGAACACTGAAGCTTTCTTT
d_gene: -
v_gene: TRBV2
j_gene: TRBJ1-1
abundance: once

CDR3aa: CASSYRDNLLNTEAFF
CDR3nt: TGCGCCAGCAGCTACCGGGACAACCTATTGAACACTGAAGCTTTCTTT
d_gene: -
v_gene: TRBV5-1
j_gene: TRBJ1-1
abundance: -

CDR3aa: CASSRTGPADTQYF
CDR3nt: TGTGCCAGCAGCCGGACAGGTCCGGCGGATACGCAGTATTTT
d_gene: TRBD1
v_gene: TRBV11-2
j_gene: TRBJ2-3
abundance: once

CDR3aa: CASGRDTIYF
CDR3nt: TGTGCCAGTGGGAGGGACACCATATATTTT
d_gene: -
v_gene: TRBV11-2
j_gene: TRBJ1-3
abundance: -

CDR3aa: CASSSGQDDTIYF
CDR3nt: TGTGCCAGCAGCTCGGGACAGGACGACACCATATATTTT
d_gene: TRBD1
v_gene: TRBV6-5
j_gene: TRBJ1-3
abundance: -

CDR3aa: CASSLLTGVSNQPQHF
CDR3nt: TGTGCCAGCAGCTTGTTGACAGGGGTTAGCAATCAGCCCCAGCATTTT
d_gene: TRBD1
v_gene: TRBV5-8
j_gene: TRBJ1-5
abundance: once

CDR3aa: CASSSRDREGTEAFF
CDR3nt: TGTGCCAGCAGTTCCCGGGACAGGGAAGGCACTGAAGCTTTCTTT
d_gene: TRBD1
v_gene: TRBV6-5
j_gene: TRBJ1-1
abundance: -

CDR3aa: CASSLEGQGVSPLHF
CDR3nt: TGTGCCAGCAGCTTAGAAGGGCAGGGGGTTTCACCCCTCCACTTT
d_gene: TRBD1
v_gene: TRBV11-1
j_gene: TRBJ1-6
abundance: -

CDR3aa: CASSEETGGQETQYF
CDR3nt: TGTGCCAGCAGTGAAGAGACCGGAGGACAAGAGACCCAGTACTTC
d_gene: -
v_gene: TRBV6-1
j_gene: TRBJ2-5
abundance: few

CDR3aa: CASSLGAFVEAFF
CDR3nt: TGTGCCAGCAGCTTGGGGGCCTTTGTGGAAGCTTTCTTT
d_gene: -
v_gene: TRBV11-1
j_gene: TRBJ1-1
abundance: -

CDR3aa: CASSVVAENSPLHF
CDR3nt: TGTGCCAGCAGCGTAGTGGCGGAAAATTCACCCCTCCACTTT
d_gene: -
v_gene: TRBV9
j_gene: TRBJ1-6
abundance: -

CDR3aa: CASQILQGARQPQHF
CDR3nt: TGTGCCAGCCAAATTTTACAGGGGGCTAGACAGCCCCAGCATTTT
d_gene: TRBD1
v_gene: TRBV2
j_gene: TRBJ1-5
abundance: -

CDR3aa: CAISPRDSGTEAFF
CDR3nt: TGTGCCATCAGTCCCAGGGACTCGGGAACTGAAGCTTTCTTT
d_gene: -
v_gene: TRBV10-3
j_gene: TRBJ1-1
abundance: -

CDR3aa: CASSLSRGSPLHF
CDR3nt: TGTGCCAGCAGTTTATCACGGGGTTCACCCCTCCACTTT
d_gene: -
v_gene: TRBV27
j_gene: TRBJ1-6
abundance: -

CDR3aa: CASSRDRWSDTQYF
CDR3nt: TGTGCCAGTAGTCGGGACAGGTGGTCGGATACGCAGTATTTT
d_gene: TRBD1
v_gene: TRBV19
j_gene: TRBJ2-3
abundance: -

CDR3aa: CASRNTGNNYGYTF
CDR3nt: TGTGCCAGCAGGAACACAGGGAACAACTATGGCTACACCTTC
d_gene: -
v_gene: TRBV6-4
j_gene: TRBJ1-2
abundance: -

CDR3aa: CASSYKGGGRQPQHF
CDR3nt: TGTGCCAGCAGTTACAAAGGGGGCGGGCGTCAGCCCCAGCATTTT
d_gene: TRBD1
v_gene: TRBV6-5
j_gene: TRBJ1-5
abundance: -